The rows below give T cell receptor beta chains drawn from one sample of a study of circulating CD8 cells and anti-PD-1 response in melanoma. Each CDR3 protein gets one entry after TCRdb re-called the reads with MiXCR. The sample includes 450 to 650 distinct CDR3 sequences, approximately 8% seen only once; the top ten take roughly 40%. The sequencing used CD8+ T cells from PBMCs, collected at baseline or after one month of anti-PD-1 therapy (not recorded which). These receptors came from a human donor with melanoma. Both conserved end residues are part of each CDR3. The order of the fields is D gene, J gene, clone size, V gene, CDR3 DNA, CDR3 protein. The D gene is left open where the match is weak. Only part of the rows carry a size: once, few, many, or a class if the clone is expanded.

D: NA; J: TRBJ2-3; size: medium-sized; V: TRBV7-3; DNA: TGTGCCAGCAGCTTAATGGGGGGCACAGATACGCAGTATTTT; CDR3: CASSLMGGTDTQYF
D: NA; J: TRBJ2-3; size: large; V: TRBV19; DNA: TGTGCCAGTAGTAACGACCCGATCTCTAGCACAGATACGCAGTATTTT; CDR3: CASSNDPISSTDTQYF
D: TRBD1; J: TRBJ1-2; size: large; V: TRBV30; DNA: TGTGCCTGGTCCAAAGGGACAGGGATGCCGACTAACTATGGCTACACCTTC; CDR3: CAWSKGTGMPTNYGYTF
D: NA; J: TRBJ1-4; size: few; V: TRBV27; DNA: TGTGCCAGCAGTTCGCTTCAGGGGCGACTGTTTTTT; CDR3: CASSSLQGRLFF
D: NA; J: TRBJ1-1; size: few; V: TRBV19; DNA: TGTGCCAGTAGTTCAGGGACAATGTGGTGGAGCGAGTCTGAAGCTTTCTTT; CDR3: CASSSGTMWWSESEAFF
D: TRBD2; J: TRBJ2-5; size: large; V: TRBV24-1; DNA: TGTGCCACCAGTGATTTGTCTCTAGCGGCACTCCAAGAGACCCAGTACTTC; CDR3: CATSDLSLAALQETQYF
D: NA; J: TRBJ2-3; size: medium-sized; V: TRBV20-1; DNA: TGCAGTGCTACCAGGGAAATCCTTTCTAGCACAGATACGCAGTATTTT; CDR3: CSATREILSSTDTQYF
D: TRBD1; J: TRBJ2-2; size: large; V: TRBV19; DNA: TGTGCCACTCAGACAGGGGCCGGGGAGCTGTTTTTT; CDR3: CATQTGAGELFF
D: TRBD1; J: TRBJ2-3; size: large; V: TRBV20-1; DNA: TGCAGTGCTGCGGACAGGGCCGAAGCAGATACGCAGTATTTT; CDR3: CSAADRAEADTQYF
D: NA; J: TRBJ2-7; size: medium-sized; V: TRBV23-1; DNA: TGCGCCAGCAGGAGACAGCCCAGAATACCCGCGGCCTACGAGCAGTACTTC; CDR3: CASRRQPRIPAAYEQYF
D: NA; J: TRBJ2-5; size: medium-sized; V: TRBV29-1; DNA: TGCAGCGTTGTGGGGATTGAGTGGGGAGAGACCCAGTACTTC; CDR3: CSVVGIEWGETQYF
D: NA; J: TRBJ2-3; size: medium-sized; V: TRBV20-1; DNA: TGCAGTGCTAGGTCCTTCACAGATACGCAGTATTTT; CDR3: CSARSFTDTQYF
D: TRBD1; J: TRBJ2-7; size: NA; V: TRBV13; DNA: TGTGCCAGCAGCTTCAGGGACAGGACCTACGAGCAGTACTTC; CDR3: CASSFRDRTYEQYF
D: NA; J: TRBJ1-1; size: NA; V: TRBV13; DNA: TGTGCCAGCAGCACTCTTCGGGAAACTGAAGCTTTCTTT; CDR3: CASSTLRETEAFF